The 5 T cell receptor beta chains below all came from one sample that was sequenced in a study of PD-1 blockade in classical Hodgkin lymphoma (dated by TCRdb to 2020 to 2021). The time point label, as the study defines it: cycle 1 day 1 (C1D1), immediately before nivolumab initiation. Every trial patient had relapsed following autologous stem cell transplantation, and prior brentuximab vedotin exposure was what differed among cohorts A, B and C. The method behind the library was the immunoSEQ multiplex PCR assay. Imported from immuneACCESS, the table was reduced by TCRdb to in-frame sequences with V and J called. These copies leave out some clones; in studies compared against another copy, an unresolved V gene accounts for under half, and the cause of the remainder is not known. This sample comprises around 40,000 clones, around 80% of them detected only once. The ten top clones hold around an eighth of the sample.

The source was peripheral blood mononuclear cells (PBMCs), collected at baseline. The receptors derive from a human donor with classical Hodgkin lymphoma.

The CDR3 protein is CAWSLTGGNYGYTF. The CDR3 bases are TGTGCCTGGAGTCTAACAGGGGGGAACTATGGCTACACCTTC. This rearrangement joins TRBV30 to TRBJ1-2; TRBD1 agrees at 8 bases. Losses at the gene ends were 2 bases for V and 2 bases for J; bases not matched to a gene: 4. The CDR3 length is 14 residues. The germline CDR1 and CDR2 sequences are GTSNPN and SVGIG (reference sequence).

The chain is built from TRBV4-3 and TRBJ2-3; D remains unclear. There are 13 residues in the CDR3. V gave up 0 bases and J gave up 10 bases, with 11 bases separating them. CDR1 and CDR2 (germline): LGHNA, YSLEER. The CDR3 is CASSQDRQDPQYF. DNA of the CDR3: TGCGCCAGCAGCCAAGATCGCCAGGATCCGCAGTATTTT.

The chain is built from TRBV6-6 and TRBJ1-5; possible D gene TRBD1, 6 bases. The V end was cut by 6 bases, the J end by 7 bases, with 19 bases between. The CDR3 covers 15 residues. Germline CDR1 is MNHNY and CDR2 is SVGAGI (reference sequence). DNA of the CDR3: TGTGCCAGCAGCCCCCGGCAGGGGTCAGGGCAGCCCCAGCATTTT. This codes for CASSPRQGSGQPQHF.

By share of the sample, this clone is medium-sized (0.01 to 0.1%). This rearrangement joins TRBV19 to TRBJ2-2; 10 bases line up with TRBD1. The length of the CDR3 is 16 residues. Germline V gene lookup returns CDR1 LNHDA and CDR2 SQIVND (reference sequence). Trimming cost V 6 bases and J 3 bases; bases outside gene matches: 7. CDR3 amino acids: CASRLPGTGDTGELFF. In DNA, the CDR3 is TGTGCCAGTAGGCTCCCCGGGACAGGGGACACCGGGGAGCTGTTTTTT.

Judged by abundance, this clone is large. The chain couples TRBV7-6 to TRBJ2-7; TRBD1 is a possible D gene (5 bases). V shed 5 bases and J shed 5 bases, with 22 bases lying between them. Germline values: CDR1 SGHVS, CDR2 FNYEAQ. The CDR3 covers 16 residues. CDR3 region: CASSPLGQGFLDEQYF. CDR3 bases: TGTGCCAGCAGCCCCTTAGGGCAGGGATTCCTTGACGAGCAGTACTTC.